These 7 T cell receptor beta chains were all obtained from the same sample, sequenced in a study of blood T cell repertoires in COVID-19. TCRdb's copy holds only in-frame clones and misses some; the assay was immunoSEQ multiplex PCR. The repertoire holds 70,000 to 90,000 clones, with approximately 84% as singletons. The material sequenced was peripheral blood. These receptors all stem from a human donor in a cohort sampled during active COVID-19.

The DNA for the CDR3 is TGTGCCAGCATGACGGGGATAAACACCGGGGAGCTGTTTTTT. It yields the protein CASMTGINTGELFF. This chain connects TRBV2 to TRBJ2-2, with D possibly TRBD2 on 5 matching bases. Trimming left V 7 bases short and J 2 bases short, with 11 bases between. This CDR3 spans 14 amino acids. From germline, CDR1 is SNHLY and CDR2 FYNNEI. The full variable domain, in which reference TRBV2 and TRBJ2-2 provide the parts outside the CDR3, is EPEVTQTPSHQVTQMGQEVILRCVPISNHLYFYWYRQILGQKVEFLVSFYNNEISEKSEIFDDQFSVERPDGSNFTLKIRSTKLEDSAMYFCASMTGINTGELFFGEGSRLTVL.

V gene TRBV28 combines with J gene TRBJ1-2, with a possible D match to TRBD1 (5 bases). CDR1 and CDR2 from the germline V gene are MDHEN and SYDVKM. Trimming cost V 5 bases and J 0 bases, with 22 bases left between them. The CDR3 covers 18 residues. The CDR3 DNA reads as TGTGCCAGCAGTCCCCTCCGGCTACAGGACCTAGCTAACTATGGCTACACCTTC. As protein: CASSPLRLQDLANYGYTF.

The chain combines TRBV12-5 with TRBJ2-1; 9 bases are shared with TRBD2. There are 15 residues in the CDR3. J lost 3 bases, V lost 4 bases, and 4 bases had no gene match. Germline V gives CDR1 LGHNT, CDR2 FRNRAP. Here the CDR3 reads CASGSGTSRYNEQFF. In DNA form, the CDR3 reads TGTGCTAGTGGTTCAGGGACTAGCCGCTACAATGAGCAGTTCTTC.

This clone was seen a single time. The chain recombines TRBV6-2 or TRBV6-3 with TRBJ2-7, with a tentative D call TRBD1 (6 bases). Germline CDR1 is MNHEY and CDR2 is SVGEGT. The length of the CDR3 is 11 residues. Trimming removed 6 bases from V and 4 bases from J, with 7 bases in between. CDR3 amino acids: CASSDRYEQYF. CDR3 coding DNA: TGTGCCAGCAGCGACAGGTACGAGCAGTACTTC.

The rearrangement links TRBV2 to TRBJ1-5; D is uncertain. The CDR3 covers 14 residues. Trimming removed 4 bases from V and 6 bases from J, with 13 bases in between. Looked up from germline, CDR1 is SNHLY and CDR2 is FYNNEI. The CDR3 DNA sequence: TGTGCCAGCAGTGCGGGTAGGGAGGGTCAGCCCCAGCATTTT. Its protein is CASSAGREGQPQHF.

The chain joins TRBV5-1 to TRBJ2-6, with 11 bases lining up with TRBD2. The CDR3 runs 16 residues. Trimming cost V 4 bases and J 4 bases; bases outside gene matches: 4. Germline V gene data show CDR1 as SGHRS and CDR2 as YFSETQ. The chain's CDR3 is CASSRLAGGGANVLTF. DNA of the CDR3: TGCGCCAGCAGCCGTCTAGCGGGGGGCGGGGCCAACGTCCTGACTTTC.

This chain links TRBV5-1 with TRBJ2-3; 13 bases map to TRBD2. Germline trimming cut 4 bases from V and 11 bases from J; bases unmatched to any gene: 10. Germline V gene lookup returns CDR1 SGHRS and CDR2 YFSETQ. CDR3 size: 15 residues. The CDR3 bases are TGCGCCAGCAGCCTCGGGACTAGCGGGGCCAGCTTGCAGTATTTT. Protein product: CASSLGTSGASLQYF.